A single T cell receptor (beta chain) is shown here with its context. The data derive from a study of blood T cell repertoires in COVID-19. Background on the study: Some COVID-19 samples were acute and others convalescent; all came from the United States, Italy and Spain. PBMCs, B-cell-depleted T cells, or T cells were the source of the cDNA or gDNA that made up the material.

The CDR3 spans 13 residues. V was cut by 4 bases and J by 3 bases, with 7 bases left in between. Looked up from germline, CDR1 is MNHEY and CDR2 is SMNVEV (reference sequence). Study processing details: Reference gene primer amplification in the assay estimated nucleated cell counts. The assay was immunoSEQ multiplex PCR, and TCRdb's table has in-frame clones only and misses some. That table is the source of V, J and clone size, and D and trimming were worked out from the DNA. The data show approximately 210,000 clones, 80% seen once. This TCR was sampled from a human donor in a cohort sampled during active COVID-19. The sample taken for sequencing was peripheral blood. J is TRBJ2-1 and V is TRBV27, with a tentative D call TRBD2 (6 bases). As DNA, the CDR3 is TGTGCCAGCAGTTGGCGGGACTACAATGAGCAGTTCTTC. Its translation is CASSWRDYNEQFF.